This T cell receptor (beta chain) was captured in a study of blood T cell repertoires in COVID-19. About the study: PBMCs, B-cell-depleted T cells, or T cells were the source of the cDNA or gDNA that made up the material.

Per the original methods: From reference gene primer amplification, estimates of nucleated cell counts were derived. Only in-frame clones appear in the TCRdb table, and some are missing; sequencing was by immunoSEQ multiplex PCR. The DNA was the basis for D and trimming; V, J and clone size are from that table. The sample records 110,000 to 150,000 clones, approximately 85% being singletons. The V gene's germline CDR1 is SNHLY and CDR2 FYNNEI. The CDR3 covers 14 residues. V lost 3 bases and J 6 bases, leaving 12 bases between the germline ends. The J gene is TRBJ2-1, the V gene TRBV2; possibly TRBD2 for D (5 bases). This receptor was obtained from a woman older than 75 with acute or convalescent COVID-19. The sample was peripheral blood. The CDR3 here is CASSEVSGFNEQFF. Here the CDR3 DNA reads TGTGCCAGCAGTGAGGTGTCGGGGTTCAATGAGCAGTTCTTC. The whole variable domain, filled in from reference TRBV2 and TRBJ2-1, reads EPEVTQTPSHQVTQMGQEVILRCVPISNHLYFYWYRQILGQKVEFLVSFYNNEISEKSEIFDDQFSVERPDGSNFTLKIRSTKLEDSAMYFCASSEVSGFNEQFFGPGTRLTVL.